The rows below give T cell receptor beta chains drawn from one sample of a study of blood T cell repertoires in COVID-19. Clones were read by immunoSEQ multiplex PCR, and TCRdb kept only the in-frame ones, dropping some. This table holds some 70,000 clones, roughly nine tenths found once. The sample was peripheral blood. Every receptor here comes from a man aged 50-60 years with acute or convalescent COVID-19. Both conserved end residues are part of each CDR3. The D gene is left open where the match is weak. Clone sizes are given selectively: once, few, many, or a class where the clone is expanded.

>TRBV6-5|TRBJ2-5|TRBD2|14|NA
CASRPSGSGETQYF
TGTGCCAGCAGACCCAGCGGGAGTGGTGAGACCCAGTACTTC
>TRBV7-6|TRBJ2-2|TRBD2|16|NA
CASSLGSGRYTGELFF
TGTGCCAGCAGCTTAGGGAGCGGGAGATACACCGGGGAGCTGTTTTTT
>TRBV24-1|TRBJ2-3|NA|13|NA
CATSDLGGDTQYF
TGTGCCACCAGTGATTTAGGGGGAGATACGCAGTATTTT
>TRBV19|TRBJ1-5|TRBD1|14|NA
CASSGQGGNQPQHF
TGTGCCAGTAGTGGACAGGGGGGCAATCAGCCCCAGCATTTT
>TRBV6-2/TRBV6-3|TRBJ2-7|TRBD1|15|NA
CASSRDRDRLYEQYF
TGTGCCAGCAGTCGAGACCGGGACAGGCTTTACGAGCAGTACTTC
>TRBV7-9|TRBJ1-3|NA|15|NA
CASSLVMTEQNTIYF
TGTGCCAGCAGCTTAGTGATGACAGAGCAAAACACCATATATTTT
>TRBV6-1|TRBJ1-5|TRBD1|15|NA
CASSELRGSNQPQHF
TGTGCCAGCAGTGAGCTCAGGGGGAGCAATCAGCCCCAGCATTTT
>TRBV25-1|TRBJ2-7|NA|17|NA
CASSESRRDTITYEQYF
TGTGCCAGCAGTGAATCGCGTAGGGACACAATAACCTACGAGCAGTACTTC
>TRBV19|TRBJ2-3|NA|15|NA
CASSIGTPRTDTQYF
TGTGCCAGTAGTATAGGTACTCCCCGCACAGATACGCAGTATTTT
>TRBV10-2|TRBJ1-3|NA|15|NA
CASSDTAPPGGTIYF
TGCGCCAGCAGTGACACCGCTCCCCCTGGGGGGACCATATATTTT
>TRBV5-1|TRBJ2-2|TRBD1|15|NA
CASGPGQGNTGELFF
TGCGCCAGCGGGCCGGGACAGGGGAACACCGGGGAGCTGTTTTTT
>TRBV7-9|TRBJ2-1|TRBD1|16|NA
CASSFPGQRNYNEQFF
TGTGCCAGCAGCTTCCCGGGACAGCGAAATTACAATGAGCAGTTCTTC
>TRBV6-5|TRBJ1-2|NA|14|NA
CASREGGYNYGYTF
TGTGCCAGCAGGGAGGGAGGGTATAACTATGGCTACACCTTC
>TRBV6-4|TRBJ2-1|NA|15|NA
CASSERAEGGNEQFF
TGTGCCAGCAGTGAGAGAGCGGAGGGGGGGAATGAGCAGTTCTTC
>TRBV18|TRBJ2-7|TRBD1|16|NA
CASSPQLTGSSYEQYF
TGTGCCAGCTCACCACAACTGACAGGGAGCTCCTACGAGCAGTACTTC
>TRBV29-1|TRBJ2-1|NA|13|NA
CSADWRQANEQFF
TGCAGCGCGGACTGGCGCCAGGCGAATGAGCAGTTCTTC
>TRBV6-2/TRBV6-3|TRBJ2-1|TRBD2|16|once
CASSYYPSGSYNEQFF
TGTGCCAGCAGTTACTATCCTAGCGGGAGTTACAATGAGCAGTTCTTC
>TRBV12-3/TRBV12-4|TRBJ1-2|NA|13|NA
CASSFASNGGYTF
TGTGCCAGCAGTTTTGCGTCTAACGGTGGCTACACCTTC
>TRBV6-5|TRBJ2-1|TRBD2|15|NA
CASSSSGRQGGGQFF
TGTGCCAGCAGTAGTAGCGGGAGGCAGGGGGGAGGTCAGTTCTTC
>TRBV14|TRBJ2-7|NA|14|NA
CASSPTTYWPEQYF
TGTGCCAGCAGCCCGACAACCTACTGGCCCGAGCAGTACTTC
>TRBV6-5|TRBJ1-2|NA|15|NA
CASSSPRGGFYGYTF
TGTGCCAGCAGCTCCCCTCGTGGGGGCTTCTATGGCTACACCTTC
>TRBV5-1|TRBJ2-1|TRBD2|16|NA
CASSARLAGSYNEQFF
TGCGCCAGCAGCGCACGACTAGCTGGCTCCTACAATGAGCAGTTCTTC
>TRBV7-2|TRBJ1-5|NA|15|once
CASSPRYGGNQPQHF
TGTGCCAGCAGCCCCAGGTACGGCGGCAATCAGCCCCAGCATTTT
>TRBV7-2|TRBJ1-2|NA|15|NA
CASSFGLGRNYGYTF
TGTGCCAGCAGCTTTGGGTTGGGCAGAAACTATGGCTACACCTTC
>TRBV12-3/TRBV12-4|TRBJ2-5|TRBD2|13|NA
CASRPGGQETQYF
TGTGCCAGCAGACCGGGAGGGCAAGAGACCCAGTACTTC
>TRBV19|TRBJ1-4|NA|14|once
CASSIAGSNEKLFF
TGTGCCAGTAGTATAGCGGGGTCTAATGAAAAACTGTTTTTT
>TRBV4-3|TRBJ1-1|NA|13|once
CASSQDRAGEAFF
TGCGCCAGCAGCCAAGATCGAGCAGGGGAGGCTTTCTTT
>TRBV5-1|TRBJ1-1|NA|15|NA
CASSFIGGMNTEAFF
TGCGCCAGCAGCTTTATCGGGGGGATGAACACTGAAGCTTTCTTT
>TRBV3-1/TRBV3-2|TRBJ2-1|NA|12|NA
CASSQTANEQFF
TGTGCCAGCAGCCAGACAGCTAATGAGCAGTTCTTC
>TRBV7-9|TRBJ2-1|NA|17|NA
CASSSKLRVFSYNEQFF
TGTGCCAGCAGCTCTAAACTGAGGGTCTTCTCCTACAATGAGCAGTTCTTC
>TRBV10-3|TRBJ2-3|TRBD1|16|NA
CAPHIGTGGGTDTQYF
TGTGCCCCCCACATAGGGACAGGAGGAGGGACAGATACGCAGTATTTT
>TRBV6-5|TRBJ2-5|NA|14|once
CASSYSTPTGTQYF
TGTGCCAGCAGTTACTCGACGCCTACAGGGACCCAGTACTTC
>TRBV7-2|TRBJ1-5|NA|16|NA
CASSLGDLVGGQPQHF
TGTGCCAGCAGCTTAGGGGACCTCGTGGGAGGTCAGCCCCAGCATTTT